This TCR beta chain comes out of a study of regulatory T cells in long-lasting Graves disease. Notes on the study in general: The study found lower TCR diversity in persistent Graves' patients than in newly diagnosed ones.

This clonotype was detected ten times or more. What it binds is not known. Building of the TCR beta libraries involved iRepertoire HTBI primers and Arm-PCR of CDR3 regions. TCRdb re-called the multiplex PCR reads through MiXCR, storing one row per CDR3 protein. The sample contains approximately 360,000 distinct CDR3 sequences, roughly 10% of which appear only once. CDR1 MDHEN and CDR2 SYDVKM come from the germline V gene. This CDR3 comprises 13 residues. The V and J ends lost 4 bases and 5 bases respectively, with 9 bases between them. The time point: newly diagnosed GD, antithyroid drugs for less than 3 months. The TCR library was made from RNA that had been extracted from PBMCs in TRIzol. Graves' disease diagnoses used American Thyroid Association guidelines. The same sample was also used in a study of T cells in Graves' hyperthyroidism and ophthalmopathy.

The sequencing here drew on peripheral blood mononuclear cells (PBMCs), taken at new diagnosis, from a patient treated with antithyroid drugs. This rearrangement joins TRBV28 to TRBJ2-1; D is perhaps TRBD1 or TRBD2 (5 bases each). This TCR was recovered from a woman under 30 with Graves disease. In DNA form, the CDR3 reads TGTGCCAGCAGTTGGGACCGCCACAATGAGCAGTTCTTC. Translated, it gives CASSWDRHNEQFF.